This T cell receptor beta chain was recovered during a study of blood T cell repertoires in COVID-19. About the study: Acute and convalescent COVID-19 specimens originated in the United States, Italy and Spain. The analysed material was cDNA or gDNA that came from T cells, B-cell-depleted T cells, or PBMCs.

In the study's own analysis: Quantification of nucleated cells was approximated via reference gene primer amplification. Using immunoSEQ multiplex PCR, the repertoire was profiled, and TCRdb retains in-frame clones only, with some absent. V, J and clone size were drawn from that table, and D and trimming were deduced from the DNA. The sample carries over 130,000 clones, around 90% recorded once. Germline CDR1 and CDR2: SGHNT and YENEEA. V lost 2 bases and J lost 6, with 14 bases in between. The CDR3 totals 15 residues. This TCR was sampled from a man aged 55 to 69 with active or convalescent COVID-19. The rearrangement uses TRBV11-3 and TRBJ2-1; no reliable D call. Sequencing used peripheral blood. The CDR3, as DNA: TGTGCCAGCAGCTTATCCAGCGAGAGCCTCAATGAGCAGTTCTTC. Translating gives CASSLSSESLNEQFF.